This TCR beta chain appears in the sequencing data of a study of T cell responses to AZD1222 COVID-19 vaccine. Across the whole study: Pooled together were second doses at about 4 or about 12 weeks. Overall study results and limits: Unmutated variant regions are reportedly targeted by nearly half of spike-specific TCRs. Baseline serostatus was positive in only a handful of AZD1222 recipients. Donors were mostly white British, more females; clonal diversity possibly underestimated.

The table came from immunoSEQ multiplex PCR; TCRdb's copy has only in-frame clones and leaves some out. The sample holds 90,000 to 150,000 clones, 70% to 90% seen once. In the case of this clone: Its antigen is undetermined.

The CDR3 length is 13 residues. Germline V gene data show CDR1 as MNHEY and CDR2 as SVGAGI. V was cut by 3 bases and J by 2 bases, with 8 bases left in between. The source of this sequence is an adult in good health. This specimen consisted of peripheral blood, obtained on day 0 of AZD1222 vaccination. V is TRBV6-5 and J is TRBJ2-7, with D perhaps being TRBD1 or TRBD2 (5 bases each). CDR3 sequence reads: CASSYGTTYEQYF. The CDR3 DNA sequence: TGTGCCAGCAGTTATGGGACCACCTACGAGCAGTACTTC.